The TCR beta chain under discussion was sequenced for a study of blood T cell repertoires in COVID-19. Study context: Italy, Spain and the United States were the sources of the convalescent and acute COVID-19 samples. From T cells, B-cell-depleted T cells, or PBMCs came the material, which was cDNA or gDNA.

This CDR3 is built from 13 residues. V was clipped by 3 bases and J by 2 bases, with 10 bases between them. Germline assignment: CDR1 GTSNPN and CDR2 SVGIG (reference sequence). Original processing methods: Estimation of nucleated cell counts relied on the amplification of reference gene primers. Profiled with immunoSEQ multiplex PCR; TCRdb holds only in-frame clones, not every one. Clonal size and the V and J genes are those of that table, whereas D and trimming came from the DNA. In the table there are 150,000 to 200,000 clones, about 80% of which are singletons. The chain uses TRBV30 and TRBJ1-1; no definite D call. The receptor's source is an elderly woman with acute or convalescent COVID-19. Sequencing was performed on peripheral blood. CDR3 DNA: TGTGCCTGGAGCGGTGTAGCAAACACTGAAGCTTTCTTT. It translates to CAWSGVANTEAFF.